The 5 T cell receptor beta chains given below trace back to one sample, sequenced in a study of shared clonotypes between healthy human individuals. The table came from immunoSEQ multiplex PCR; TCRdb's copy has only in-frame clones and leaves some out. The sample comprises roughly 2.2 million clones, 93% of which are singletons, and 0.39% rests with the top ten. Material: naive CD4+ T cells from PBMCs. As to subset: CD45RA+ positively selected. The receptors were sampled from a man in his late teens or twenties in good health. Some clones in this sample may be carry-over from other donors' samples.

J is TRBJ2-7 and V is TRBV6-6; 11 bases match TRBD2. The CDR3 covers 16 residues. Germline-derived CDR1 and CDR2 are MNHNY and SVGAGI (reference sequence). After removal of 5 bases from V and 6 bases from J, the junction contained 12 bases not matched to a gene. In nucleotides, the CDR3 is TGTGCCAGCAGTCACGGGCTAGCGGGAGGTCTGGGCGAGCAGTACTTC. This encodes CASSHGLAGGLGEQYF.

This clone was counted once. The V call is TRBV19, the J call TRBJ2-5; D possibly corresponds to TRBD1 (5 bases). CDR1 and CDR2 from the germline V gene are LNHDA and SQIVND (reference sequence). Trimming took off 3 bases at V and 3 bases at J, with 14 bases between the two ends. The CDR3 covers 15 residues. The CDR3 DNA is TGTGCCAGTAGTATCCTAGGGGCAGGGAAAGAGACCCAGTACTTC. Translation gives CASSILGAGKETQYF.

The V call is TRBV2, the J call TRBJ1-1; 9 bases are shared with TRBD1. The germline V gene has CDR1 SNHLY and CDR2 FYNNEI. V lost 8 bases, J lost 6 bases, and 13 bases stayed unmatched. The CDR3 has 15 amino acids. CDR3: CASGSRKQGAAEAFF. CDR3 DNA sequence: TGTGCCAGCGGAAGTCGGAAACAGGGGGCGGCTGAAGCTTTCTTT.

V and J are TRBV27 and TRBJ2-5; the match to TRBD2 covers 12 bases. The CDR3 covers 19 residues. Trimming at V came to 7 bases and at J to 4 bases, leaving 19 bases not matched to a gene. Germline-derived CDR1 and CDR2 are MNHEY and SMNVEV (reference sequence). CDR3 nucleotides: TGTGCCAGCAACACCCGAACGACTAGCGGGAGTATTAGGGGAGAGACCCAGTACTTC. The encoded protein is CASNTRTTSGSIRGETQYF.

The rearrangement links TRBV11-2 to TRBJ2-7; D is possibly TRBD2 (6 bases). Trimming shortened V by 5 bases and J by 1 base, and 15 bases separated the two germline ends. Germline CDR1 and CDR2: SGHAT and FQNNGV. The CDR3 spans 15 residues. The CDR3: CASSEGTPRSYEQYF. CDR3 nucleotides: TGTGCCAGCAGCGAGGGGACTCCGCGGTCCTACGAGCAGTACTTC. Together with reference TRBV11-2 and TRBJ2-7, the CDR3 gives the full variable domain: EAGVAQSPRYKIIEKRQSVAFWCNPISGHATLYWYQQILGQGPKLLIQFQNNGVVDDSQLPKDRFSAERLKGVDSTLKIQPAKLEDSAVYLCASSEGTPRSYEQYFGPGTRLTVT.